This T cell receptor beta chain appears in the sequencing data of a study of cytomegalovirus exposure and HLA in healthy donors. The study ran its PCR with 60 Vbeta and 13 Jbeta primers. Measured with immunoSEQ multiplex PCR; TCRdb has only the in-frame clones, and not every one. This sample has under 300,000 clones; under 80% occur once, and the top ten carry 2% to 2.5%. The germline CDR1 and CDR2 sequences are LNHDA and SQIVND (reference sequence). The CDR3 contains 14 residues. Trimming removed 3 bases from V and 5 bases from J; junction bases left unmatched: 5. Sequenced material: PBMCs. This receptor was taken from a female donor in good health and CMV-seronegative. The genes are TRBV19 and TRBJ2-7; 9 bases are shared with TRBD1. For the CDR3, the DNA is TGTGCCAGTAGTATCTGGGGACAGGGTAACGAGCAGTACTTC. Amino acids: CASSIWGQGNEQYF.